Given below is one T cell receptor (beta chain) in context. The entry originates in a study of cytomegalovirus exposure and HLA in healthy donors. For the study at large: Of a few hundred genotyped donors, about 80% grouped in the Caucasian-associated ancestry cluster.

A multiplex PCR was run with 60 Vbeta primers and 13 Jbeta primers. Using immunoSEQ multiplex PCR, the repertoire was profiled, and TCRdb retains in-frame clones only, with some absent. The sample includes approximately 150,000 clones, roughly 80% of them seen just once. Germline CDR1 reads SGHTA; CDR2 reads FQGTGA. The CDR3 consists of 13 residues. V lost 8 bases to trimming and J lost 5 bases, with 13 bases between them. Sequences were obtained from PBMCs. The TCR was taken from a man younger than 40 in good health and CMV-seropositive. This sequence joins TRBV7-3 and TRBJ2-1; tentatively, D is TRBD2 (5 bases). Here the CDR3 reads CASEDWSDNEQFF. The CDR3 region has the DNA TGTGCCAGCGAGGACTGGTCCGACAATGAGCAGTTCTTC. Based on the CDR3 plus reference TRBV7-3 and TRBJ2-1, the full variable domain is GAGVSQTPSNKVTEKGKYVELRCDPISGHTALYWYRQSLGQGPEFLIYFQGTGAADDSGLPNDRFFAVRPEGSVSTLKIQRTERGDSAVYLCASEDWSDNEQFFGPGTRLTVL.